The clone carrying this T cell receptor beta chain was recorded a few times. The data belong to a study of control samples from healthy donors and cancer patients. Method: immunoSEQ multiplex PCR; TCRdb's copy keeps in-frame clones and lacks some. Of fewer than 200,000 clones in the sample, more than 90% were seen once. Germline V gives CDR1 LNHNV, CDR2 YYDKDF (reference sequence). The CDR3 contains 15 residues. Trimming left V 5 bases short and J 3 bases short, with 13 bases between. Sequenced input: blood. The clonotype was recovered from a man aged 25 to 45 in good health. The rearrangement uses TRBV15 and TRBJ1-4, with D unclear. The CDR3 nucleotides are TGTGCCACCAGCGAGAGGGCAAGGGCTAATGAAAAACTGTTTTTT. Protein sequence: CATSERARANEKLFF.